The source of this T cell receptor (beta chain) is a study of T cell responses to AZD1222 COVID-19 vaccine. Study-level points and caveats: The repertoires were collected only after the peak T cell response. The sample set comprised mostly white British donors with more females, and clonal diversity was possibly underestimated. Dominant CD4 TCR responses targeted spike regions 160-218 and 743-854.

Worth noting for this clone: Its target is unknown.

Trimming took off 5 bases at V and 6 bases at J, with 17 bases between the two ends. Germline V gene sequence: CDR1 SGHRS, CDR2 YFSETQ. CDR3 length: 14 residues. Data came from immunoSEQ multiplex PCR; TCRdb stores just in-frame clones and leaves some out. The sample has 65,000 to 95,000 clones, about 90% seen once. The chain links TRBV5-1 to TRBJ1-2; D gene ambiguous. The material was peripheral blood, obtained on day 0 of MenACWY control vaccination. This receptor was obtained from an adult in good health. The CDR3 sequence is CASSLEPGSHGYTF. The DNA for the CDR3 is TGCGCCAGCAGTTTAGAACCAGGTAGCCATGGCTACACCTTC.